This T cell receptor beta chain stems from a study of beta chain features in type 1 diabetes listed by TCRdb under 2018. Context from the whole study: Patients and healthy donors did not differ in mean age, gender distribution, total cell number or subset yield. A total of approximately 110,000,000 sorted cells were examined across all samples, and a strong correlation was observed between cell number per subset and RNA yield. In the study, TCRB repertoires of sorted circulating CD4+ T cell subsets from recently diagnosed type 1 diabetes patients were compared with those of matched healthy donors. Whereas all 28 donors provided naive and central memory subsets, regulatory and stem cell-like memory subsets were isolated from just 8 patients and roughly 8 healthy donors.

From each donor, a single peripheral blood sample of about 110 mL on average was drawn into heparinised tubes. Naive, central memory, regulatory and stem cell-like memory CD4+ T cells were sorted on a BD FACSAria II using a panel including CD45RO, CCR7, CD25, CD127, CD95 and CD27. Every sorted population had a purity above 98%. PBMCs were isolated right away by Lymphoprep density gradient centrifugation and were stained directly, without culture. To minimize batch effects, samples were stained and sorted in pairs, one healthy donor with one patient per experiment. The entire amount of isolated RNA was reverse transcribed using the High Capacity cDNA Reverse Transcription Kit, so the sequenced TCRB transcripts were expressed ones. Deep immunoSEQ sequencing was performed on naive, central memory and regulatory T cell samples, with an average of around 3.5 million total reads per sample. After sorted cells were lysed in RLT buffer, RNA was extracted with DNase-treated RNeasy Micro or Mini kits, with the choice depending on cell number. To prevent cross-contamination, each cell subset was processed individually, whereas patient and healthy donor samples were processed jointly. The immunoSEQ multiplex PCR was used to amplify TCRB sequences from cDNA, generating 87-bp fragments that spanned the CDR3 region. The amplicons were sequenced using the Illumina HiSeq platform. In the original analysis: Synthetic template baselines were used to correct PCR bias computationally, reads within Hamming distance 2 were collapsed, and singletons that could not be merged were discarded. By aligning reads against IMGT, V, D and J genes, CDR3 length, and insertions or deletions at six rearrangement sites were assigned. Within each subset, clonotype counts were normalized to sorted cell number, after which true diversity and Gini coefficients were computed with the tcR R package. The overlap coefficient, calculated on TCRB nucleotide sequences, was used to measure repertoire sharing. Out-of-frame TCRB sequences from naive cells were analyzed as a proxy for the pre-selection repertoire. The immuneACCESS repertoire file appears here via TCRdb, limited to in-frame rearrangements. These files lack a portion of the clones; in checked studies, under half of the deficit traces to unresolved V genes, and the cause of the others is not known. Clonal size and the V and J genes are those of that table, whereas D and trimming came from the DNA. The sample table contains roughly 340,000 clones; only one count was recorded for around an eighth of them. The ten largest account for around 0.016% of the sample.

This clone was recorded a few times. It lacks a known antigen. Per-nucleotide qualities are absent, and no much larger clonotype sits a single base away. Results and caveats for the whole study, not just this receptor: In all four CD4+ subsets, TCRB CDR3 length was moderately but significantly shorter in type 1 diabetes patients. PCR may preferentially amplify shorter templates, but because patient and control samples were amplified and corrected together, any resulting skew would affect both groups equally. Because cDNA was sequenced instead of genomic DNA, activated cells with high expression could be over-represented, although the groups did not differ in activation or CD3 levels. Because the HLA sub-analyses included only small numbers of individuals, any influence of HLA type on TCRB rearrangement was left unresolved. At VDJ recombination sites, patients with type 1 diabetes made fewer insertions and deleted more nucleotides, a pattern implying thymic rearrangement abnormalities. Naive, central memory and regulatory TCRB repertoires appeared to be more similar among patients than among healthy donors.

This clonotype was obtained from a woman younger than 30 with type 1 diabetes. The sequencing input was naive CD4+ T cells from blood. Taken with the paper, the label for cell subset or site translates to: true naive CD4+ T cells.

The CDR3 corresponds to CASSLGDEQYF. In nucleotide form, the sequence is TGTGCCAGCAGCTTGGGAGACGAGCAGTACTTC. The chain is encoded by TRBV7-9 joined to TRBJ2-7; a tentative D call is TRBD2 (5 bases match). Looking up the germline V gene (reference sequence) yields CDR1 SEHNR and CDR2 FQNEAQ. The CDR3 goes from the cysteine to the phenylalanine over 11 residues. Solely the CDR3 DNA is kept, with 33 bases framed from the first base. A distance of 5 bases separates the germline ends of V and J, which lose 3 bases and 5 bases respectively.